This entry lists 30 T cell receptor beta chains sequenced from one sample in a study of response to subunit inactivated influenza vaccine (dated by TCRdb to the late 2010s). Library preparation was by RT-PCR. Reads for this sample came from an Illumina HiSeq 2500. The public reads were run again by TCRdb, first through fastp at Q25 and then through MiXCR, and only productive beta chains were kept. Each record represents a unique CDR3 protein, reported with the most common genes and DNA among its rows. This sample has roughly 630,000 distinct CDR3 sequences in its table, and 12% to 15% of those were observed once. Less than 8.5% of the sample goes to the ten largest clones. The sample was PBMCs from blood, taken roughly 2 weeks before vaccination. Receptors were obtained from a man aged 45-65 years who received an inactivated influenza vaccine. Donor details come from another sample of the same person, matched by shared clones.

A few counts support this clonotype. V usage is TRBV27 and J usage is TRBJ1-1, with TRBD1 as a possible D gene (6 bases). Looked up from germline, CDR1 is MNHEY and CDR2 is SMNVEV (reference sequence). Trimming took 6 bases from V and 6 from J, leaving 20 bases between them. This CDR3 comprises 15 residues. The CDR3 bases are TGTGCCAGCAGCAAATTATGGGCAGGGGTCGCTGAAGCTTTCTTT. Its translation: CASSKLWAGVAEAFF.

The rearrangement joins TRBV10-3 to TRBJ2-7; TRBD2 matches 7 bases. CDR1 ENHRY and CDR2 SYGVKD come from the germline V gene. The CDR3 length is 16 residues. The junction had 12 bases not matched to a gene; V was cut back by 1 base and J by 6 bases. The CDR3 coding sequence is TGTGCCATCAGTGAGTACCTGCGGGAGAGTGGTCGCGAGCAGTACTTC. It translates to CAISEYLRESGREQYF.

The chain links TRBV9 to TRBJ2-2, with TRBD1 matching over 8 bases. The CDR3 has 16 residues. Germline CDR1 SGDLS, CDR2 YYNGEE. V was pared by 0 bases and J by 7 bases, with 8 bases of the junction left unmatched. CDR3 DNA sequence: TGTGCCAGCAGCGTAGGGGGCAGGGGGCTTGGCGGGGAGCTGTTTTTT. Residues: CASSVGGRGLGGELFF. The entire variable domain, with the rest obtained from reference TRBV9 and TRBJ2-2, is as follows: DSGVTQTPKHLITATGQRVTLRCSPRSGDLSVYWYQQSLDQGLQFLIQYYNGEERAKGNILERFSAQQFPDLHSELNLSSLELGDSALYFCASSVGGRGLGGELFFGEGSRLTVL.

The gene calls are TRBV6-2 or TRBV6-3 and TRBJ2-3; D call uncertain. The V and J ends lost 6 bases and 6 bases respectively, with 19 bases between them. Germline assignment: CDR1 MNHEY and CDR2 SVGEGT. The CDR3 has 15 amino acids. The CDR3: CASRGSALIGDTQYF. The CDR3 coding sequence is TGTGCCAGCAGGGGGTCAGCGCTCATAGGGGATACGCAGTATTTT.

V usage is TRBV12-3 or TRBV12-4 and J usage is TRBJ2-1; D is perhaps TRBD2 (5 bases). The CDR3 covers 14 residues. The V end lost 2 bases, the J end lost 9 bases, and 14 bases lay between the germline ends. This CDR3 is CASSLFGLAGEQFF. The CDR3, as DNA: TGTGCCAGCAGTTTATTTGGGCTAGCAGGTGAGCAGTTCTTC.

Ten or more counts support this clonotype. The chain links TRBV12-3 or TRBV12-4 to TRBJ1-1, with D possibly matching TRBD1 (5 bases). V lost 6 bases, J lost 1 base, and 9 bases lay in between. The CDR3 length is 13 residues. CDR3 loop: CASSRQSNTEAFF. In DNA, the CDR3 is TGTGCCAGCAGCCGACAGTCGAACACTGAAGCTTTCTTT.

This clonotype was seen a few times. The chain carries TRBV11-2 and TRBJ2-1; 7 positions agree with TRBD2. V was clipped by 5 bases and J by 1 base; unmatched bases: 20. Germline V gene lookup returns CDR1 SGHAT and CDR2 FQNNGV. The CDR3 is 20 amino acids. The DNA of the CDR3 is TGTGCCAGCAGCAAAGGTTTCCCGATCGCCGGGAGGTCGTCCTACAATGAGCAGTTCTTC. Protein sequence: CASSKGFPIAGRSSYNEQFF.

V gene TRBV4-1 combines with J gene TRBJ1-4; D unclear. Germline CDR1 is MGHRA and CDR2 is YSYEKL. The ends were cut back, 2 bases at V and 4 bases at J, with 5 bases in the middle. This CDR3 has 13 amino acids. CDR3 bases: TGCGCCAGCAGCCAATGGCTTAATGAAAAACTGTTTTTT. Its protein product is CASSQWLNEKLFF.

The rearrangement joins TRBV12-3 or TRBV12-4 to TRBJ2-2; 16 nucleotides line up with TRBD2. This CDR3 contains 18 residues. The junction had 11 bases not matched to a gene; V was cut back by 7 bases and J by 6 bases. The CDR3 sequence: CASNAGTSGRAHPGELFF. The CDR3, as DNA: TGTGCCAGCAACGCCGGGACTAGCGGGAGGGCTCACCCCGGGGAGCTGTTTTTT.

This clonotype occurred a few times. This CDR3 is CASSERTGARGYTF. For the CDR3, the DNA is TGCGCCAGCAGTGAGAGGACAGGGGCTCGGGGCTACACCTTC. This chain uses TRBV10-2 with TRBJ1-2; TRBD1 matches 9 bases. Germline CDR1 reads WSHSY; CDR2 reads SAAADI. The V segment lost 2 bases and the J segment 8 bases; nucleotides outside the gene matches: 6. The CDR3 totals 14 residues.

This clonotype appeared a few times. The J gene is TRBJ2-1, the V gene TRBV28; 12 nucleotides align to TRBD2. CDR1 and CDR2 (germline): MDHEN, SYDVKM. CDR3 size: 14 residues. With 6 bases clipped from V and 6 bases from J, the junction kept 3 bases outside the gene matches. In DNA form, the CDR3 reads TGTGCCAGCAGGACTAGCGGGAGTGTCAATGAGCAGTTCTTC. Residues: CASRTSGSVNEQFF.

In its sample, this clonotype was seen a few times. The chain couples TRBV4-3 to TRBJ2-3; 9 bases map to TRBD2. The CDR3 is made up of 15 amino acids. J lost 4 bases, V lost 3 bases, and 5 bases had no gene match. From germline, CDR1 is LGHNA and CDR2 YSLEER. The CDR3 sequence: CASSQLAGIPDTQYF. The CDR3 DNA is TGCGCCAGCAGCCAGCTAGCGGGAATCCCAGATACGCAGTATTTT.

This clonotype was counted between two and nine times. The gene calls are TRBV4-3 and TRBJ2-2; D is possibly TRBD1 (6 bases). CDR1 and CDR2 from the germline V gene are LGHNA and YSLEER. This CDR3 has 13 residues. The V end lost 0 bases, the J end lost 8 bases, and 7 bases lay between the germline ends. CDR3 sequence (DNA): TGCGCCAGCAGCCAAGATACAGGGGGGGAGCTGTTTTTT. Its translation is CASSQDTGGELFF.

This clonotype was observed a few times. The gene calls are TRBV7-9 and TRBJ2-5; TRBD2 aligns across 9 bases. V shed 0 bases, J shed 3 bases, and the junction held 5 bases outside the gene matches. Germline values: CDR1 SEHNR, CDR2 FQNEAQ (reference sequence). The CDR3 length is 16 residues. The CDR3 nucleotides read TGTGCCAGCAGCTTAGCTGTAGCGGGGGACGAAGAGACCCAGTACTTC. This translates into CASSLAVAGDEETQYF.

The gene calls are TRBV11-2 and TRBJ1-1; 10 bases align to TRBD1. CDR3 length: 13 amino acids. V lost 8 bases to trimming and J lost 7 bases; unmatched junction nucleotides: 7. Germline V CDR1 and CDR2: SGHAT, FQNNGV. The CDR3 here is CASLKDRGLEAFF. CDR3 DNA: TGTGCCAGCTTAAAAGACAGGGGGCTTGAAGCTTTCTTT.

This clonotype was seen many times. V usage is TRBV29-1 and J usage is TRBJ2-2; 7 nucleotides align to TRBD2. CDR1 and CDR2 (germline): SQVTM, ANQGSEA. The CDR3 loop spans 13 amino acids. V gave up 3 bases and J gave up 6 bases; unmatched junction bases: 4. The CDR3 nucleotides read TGCAGCGTTGACCGGGGAGGGGCCGGGGAGCTGTTTTTT. Translating it yields CSVDRGGAGELFF.

This clonotype was counted many times. The V gene is TRBV28, the J gene TRBJ2-1; a possible D gene is TRBD1 (5 bases). The CDR3 is 13 residues long. Germline V gene data show CDR1 as MDHEN and CDR2 as SYDVKM. Trimming removed 7 bases at V and 4 bases at J, with 11 bases between. CDR3 in DNA: TGTGCCAGCAAAGACAGTGGGTACAATGAGCAGTTCTTC. Translation gives CASKDSGYNEQFF.

The chain couples TRBV5-5 to TRBJ2-1; D remains unclear. CDR1 and CDR2 from the germline V gene are SGHKS and YYEKEE (reference sequence). The CDR3 extends over 12 amino acids. Trimming took off 1 base at V and 5 bases at J, with 4 bases between the two ends. The chain's CDR3 is CASSLNNNEQFF. For the CDR3, the DNA is TGTGCCAGCAGCTTGAACAACAATGAGCAGTTCTTC.

The chain combines TRBV7-2 with TRBJ2-7, with D maybe TRBD2 (6 bases). Per germline, CDR1 SGHTA and CDR2 FQGNSA. CDR3 length: 17 amino acids. Trimming shortened V by 2 bases and J by 0 bases, and 17 bases separated the two germline ends. CDR3 in DNA: TGTGCCAGCAGCTTACATTACGCGGGACCGCCCTCCTACGAGCAGTACTTC. This codes for CASSLHYAGPPSYEQYF.

This clonotype was counted only a few times. This chain uses TRBV28 with TRBJ2-7; TRBD2 is a possible D gene (6 bases). Trimming removed 4 bases from V and 2 bases from J, with 15 bases in between. Germline lookup yields CDR1 MDHEN and CDR2 SYDVKM. This CDR3 spans 15 amino acids. The CDR3 spells CASSSYSGEPYEQYF. CDR3 in DNA: TGTGCCAGCAGTTCGTACTCGGGGGAACCCTACGAGCAGTACTTC.

The chain uses TRBV24-1 and TRBJ2-2, with D unresolved. The CDR3 has 18 residues. Trimming stripped 5 bases from V and 0 bases from J, with 18 bases between. CDR1 is KGHDR and CDR2 is SFDVKD in the germline V gene. CDR3 sequence: CATSGRNRVHTNTGELFF. The DNA of the CDR3 is TGTGCCACCAGTGGACGAAATCGGGTTCACACGAACACCGGGGAGCTGTTTTTT.

This clonotype has only a few counts. The chain links TRBV10-3 to TRBJ1-2, with D possibly TRBD1 on 5 matching bases. The CDR3 has 16 amino acids. Per the germline V gene, CDR1 is ENHRY and CDR2 is SYGVKD. V lost 0 bases to trimming and J lost 2 bases, with 13 bases between them. The CDR3 sequence is CAISESTMTDNYGYTF. As DNA, the CDR3 is TGTGCCATCAGTGAGTCGACTATGACAGACAACTATGGCTACACCTTC.

This rearrangement joins TRBV9 to TRBJ2-7, with 8 nucleotides matching TRBD2. This CDR3 is 15 amino acids long. After removal of 5 bases from V and 0 bases from J, the junction contained 7 bases not matched to a gene. Germline lookup yields CDR1 SGDLS and CDR2 YYNGEE. CDR3 region: CASRTSAAPSYEQYF. Written as DNA, the CDR3 is TGTGCCAGCAGGACTAGCGCGGCCCCCTCCTACGAGCAGTACTTC.

This clonotype has more than one count but fewer than ten. The chain has TRBV7-8 and TRBJ2-7, with D unclear. Germline lookup yields CDR1 SGHVS and CDR2 FQNEAQ. The CDR3 covers 12 residues. Trimming shortened V by 6 bases and J by 10 bases, and 16 bases separated the two germline ends. As DNA, the CDR3 is TGTGCCAGCAGTTCCGCATTGGGCGGCCAGTACTTC. Translation gives CASSSALGGQYF.

This clonotype has just a few counts. This chain links TRBV5-1 with TRBJ2-2; D is possibly TRBD2 (5 bases). V was shortened by 2 bases and J by 0 bases, with 14 bases between the two germline ends. The CDR3 consists of 17 residues. From germline, CDR1 is SGHRS and CDR2 YFSETQ. The CDR3 reads CASSFRVRVTNTGELFF. CDR3 bases: TGCGCCAGCAGCTTCCGTGTGCGGGTTACGAACACCGGGGAGCTGTTTTTT. Supplemented by reference TRBV5-1 and TRBJ2-2, the full variable domain reads KAGVTQTPRYLIKTRGQQVTLSCSPISGHRSVSWYQQTPGQGLQFLFEYFSETQRNKGNFPGRFSGRQFSNSRSEMNVSTLELGDSALYLCASSFRVRVTNTGELFFGEGSRLTVL.

In this sample, this clonotype turned up many times. One junction end does not reproduce the germline sequence, and a read error may be involved. The chain recombines TRBV7-9 with TRBJ2-3, with 13 bases matching TRBD2. Germline values: CDR1 SEHNR, CDR2 FQNEAQ (reference sequence). The CDR3 covers 12 residues. CDR3: CASSLGGLAGPF. The CDR3 DNA follows: TGTGCCAGCAGTCTAGGGGGACTAGCGGGACCATTC.

This clonotype has just one count. J is TRBJ1-5 and V is TRBV7-2; TRBD1 is a possible D gene (6 bases). The V and J ends lost 4 bases and 5 bases respectively, with 9 bases between them. The CDR3 has 13 residues. In germline, CDR1 is SGHTA, CDR2 FQGNSA. The CDR3 DNA is TGTGCCAGCAGCTCGTACAGGGATCAGCCCCAGCATTTT. Residues: CASSSYRDQPQHF.

There are a few counts of this clonotype. V is TRBV20-1 and J is TRBJ2-7; 7 nucleotides align to TRBD1. This CDR3 contains 16 residues. The V and J ends lost 6 bases and 4 bases, in that order; junction bases with no gene match: 18. Germline V CDR1 and CDR2: DFQATT, SNEGSKA (reference sequence). Here the CDR3 reads CSARPTRDSKRYEQYF. The CDR3 DNA sequence: TGCAGTGCCAGGCCCACCCGGGACAGCAAAAGGTACGAGCAGTACTTC.

This clonotype occurred many times. V is TRBV5-1 and J is TRBJ2-3, with D possibly TRBD2 on 6 matching bases. V was cut by 4 bases and J by 1 base, with 13 bases left in between. In germline, CDR1 is SGHRS, CDR2 YFSETQ. This CDR3 contains 15 residues. The CDR3 spells CASSPGLLGTDTQYF. The CDR3 DNA sequence: TGCGCCAGCAGCCCGGGACTTCTTGGCACAGATACGCAGTATTTT.

This clonotype was seen a handful of times. This chain connects TRBV4-3 to TRBJ2-1; D unresolved. This CDR3 spans 16 amino acids. CDR1 and CDR2 (germline): LGHNA, YSLEER. V was cut by 2 bases and J by 5 bases, with 16 bases left in between. CDR3 protein: CASSQLVSQLDNEQFF. The CDR3 DNA follows: TGCGCCAGCAGCCAATTGGTTAGCCAGTTAGACAATGAGCAGTTCTTC.